The rows below give T cell receptor beta chains drawn from one sample of a study of T-cell memory formation after mild COVID-19. Each CDR3 protein is one row after TCRdb ran MiXCR on the 5' RACE reads. The table lists around 390,000 distinct CDR3 sequences, roughly 15% of them singletons. Sequencing was carried out using PBMCs or a T cell subset sorted from them (not recorded which). The receptors derive from a man aged 18 to 30 who had mild COVID-19 (a few samples of this study predate the infection). Cell type and time point are not known. Each CDR3 is given with its conserved first and last residue. A D gene is named only where the DNA matches it firmly. The size entry is marked missing in some rows and otherwise reads once, few, many or a size class.

>few|TRBD1|TRBV27|TRBJ2-7
CASTRTGGEQYF
TGTGCCAGCACCCGGACAGGGGGCGAGCAGTACTTC
>-|TRBD1|TRBV4-3|TRBJ1-2
CASSQDLGAGGYNYGYTF
TGCGCCAGCAGCCAAGATCTAGGCGCAGGGGGTTATAACTATGGCTACACCTTC
>-|-|TRBV7-3|TRBJ2-3
CASSLIESGDTQYF
TGTGCCAGCAGCTTAATCGAGTCAGGGGATACGCAGTATTTT
>many|TRBD2|TRBV20-1|TRBJ2-7
CSAPERGYEQYF
TGCAGTGCCCCGGAGCGGGGGTACGAGCAGTACTTC
>few|-|TRBV3-1|TRBJ2-1
CATLEWRSNEQFF
TGTGCCACCCTTGAGTGGCGTTCCAATGAGCAGTTCTTC
>few|-|TRBV7-8|TRBJ2-2
CASSPGTGTRGTGELFF
TGTGCCAGCAGCCCGGGGACCGGGACACGAGGCACCGGGGAGCTGTTTTTT
>-|-|TRBV6-6|TRBJ2-3
CASKGLYLTDTQYF
TGTGCCAGCAAAGGACTATACCTCACAGATACGCAGTATTTT
>few|-|TRBV20-1|TRBJ2-2
CSAWDSANTGELFF
TGCAGTGCTTGGGACTCTGCGAACACCGGGGAGCTGTTTTTT
>few|TRBD2|TRBV29-1|TRBJ2-5
CSVLPGGQETQYF
TGCAGCGTGCTGCCGGGGGGACAAGAGACCCAGTACTTC
>few|-|TRBV10-3|TRBJ2-3
CAIWSGPPSDTQYF
TGTGCCATTTGGAGCGGGCCACCCTCGGATACGCAGTATTTT
>many|TRBD2|TRBV4-3|TRBJ2-7
CASSQEAPGGPAEQYF
TGCGCCAGCAGCCAAGAAGCTCCGGGAGGTCCGGCCGAGCAGTACTTC
>many|-|TRBV5-1|TRBJ1-6
CASSPRALAGGDLSLHF
TGCGCCAGCAGCCCACGCGCATTGGCGGGGGGCGATTTATCCCTCCACTTT
>-|TRBD1|TRBV6-2/TRBV6-3|TRBJ1-5
CASSGQGTGQPQHF
TGTGCCAGCAGCGGACAGGGGACGGGTCAGCCCCAGCATTTT
>-|-|TRBV6-2/TRBV6-3|TRBJ2-6
CASMRDSGANVLTF
TGTGCCAGCATGCGGGACTCTGGGGCCAACGTCCTGACTTTC
>-|-|TRBV19|TRBJ1-4
CASSINRRTNEKLFF
TGTGCCAGTAGTATTAACAGAAGAACTAATGAAAAACTGTTTTTT
>few|TRBD1|TRBV6-5|TRBJ2-2
CATRDRNTGELFF
TGTGCCACGAGGGACAGGAACACCGGGGAGCTGTTTTTT
>-|TRBD2|TRBV7-8|TRBJ2-1
CASSQGELAGGVNEQFF
TGTGCCAGCAGTCAAGGCGAACTAGCGGGGGGGGTCAATGAGCAGTTCTTC
>-|-|TRBV14|TRBJ2-3
CASRGGDLTDTQYF
TGTGCCAGCAGAGGTGGGGACCTCACAGATACGCAGTATTTT
>few|TRBD1|TRBV6-2/TRBV6-3|TRBJ1-5
CASSKIYGTGSQPQHF
TGTGCCAGCAGTAAGATATACGGGACAGGGAGTCAGCCCCAGCATTTT
>few|TRBD2|TRBV11-3|TRBJ2-1
CASSFAGVSYNEQFF
TGTGCCAGCAGCTTCGCGGGGGTCTCCTACAATGAGCAGTTCTTC
>-|-|TRBV7-3|TRBJ1-2
CASSPGHRGDYGYTF
TGTGCCAGCAGCCCCGGACACCGAGGAGACTATGGCTACACCTTC
>-|-|TRBV7-9|TRBJ2-1
CASSFDSSSYNEQFF
TGTGCCAGCAGCTTCGACTCGAGCTCCTACAATGAGCAGTTCTTC
>few|-|TRBV5-4|TRBJ1-2
CASSGGDGYGYTF
TGTGCCAGCAGTGGGGGGGATGGCTATGGCTACACCTTC
>-|-|TRBV7-2|TRBJ1-2
CASSLIEHRGYTF
TGTGCCAGCAGCTTAATAGAACATCGGGGCTACACCTTC
>-|TRBD1|TRBV7-2|TRBJ1-2
CASSLRDREGGGYTF
TGTGCCAGCAGCCTAAGGGACAGGGAAGGTGGAGGCTACACCTTC
>few|-|TRBV7-2|TRBJ1-1
CASRKRGGLGNTEAFF
TGTGCCAGCAGAAAAAGGGGAGGGCTAGGAAACACTGAAGCTTTCTTT
>few|TRBD1|TRBV29-1|TRBJ2-3
CSARTGAADTQYF
TGCAGCGCCCGGACAGGGGCGGCAGATACGCAGTATTTT
>few|-|TRBV12-3/TRBV12-4|TRBJ2-4
CASSFGGWDQYF
TGTGCCAGCAGTTTCGGGGGTTGGGATCAGTACTTC
>few|-|TRBV5-1|TRBJ2-1
CASSLEGPGYNEQFF
TGCGCCAGCAGCTTGGAGGGGCCGGGCTACAATGAGCAGTTCTTC
>few|-|TRBV19|TRBJ1-5
CASSRTVNQPQHF
TGTGCCAGTAGTCGGACCGTGAATCAGCCCCAGCATTTT
>-|-|TRBV30|TRBJ1-2
CAWSNQLYYGYTF
TGTGCCTGGAGCAACCAGTTATACTATGGCTACACCTTC
>-|TRBD1|TRBV24-1|TRBJ2-3
CATSDPGDREGTDTQYF
TGTGCCACCAGTGATCCGGGGGACAGGGAGGGCACAGATACGCAGTATTTT
>-|TRBD1|TRBV7-9|TRBJ2-3
CASSSPGQGATDTQYF
TGTGCCAGCAGCTCCCCAGGGCAGGGGGCCACAGATACGCAGTATTTT
>-|-|TRBV5-1|TRBJ1-1
CASAKEIMNTEAFF
TGCGCCAGCGCGAAAGAGATCATGAACACTGAAGCTTTCTTT
>-|-|TRBV3-1|TRBJ2-3
CASSQGGPPGDTQYF
TGTGCCAGCAGCCAGGGCGGGCCTCCAGGAGATACGCAGTATTTT